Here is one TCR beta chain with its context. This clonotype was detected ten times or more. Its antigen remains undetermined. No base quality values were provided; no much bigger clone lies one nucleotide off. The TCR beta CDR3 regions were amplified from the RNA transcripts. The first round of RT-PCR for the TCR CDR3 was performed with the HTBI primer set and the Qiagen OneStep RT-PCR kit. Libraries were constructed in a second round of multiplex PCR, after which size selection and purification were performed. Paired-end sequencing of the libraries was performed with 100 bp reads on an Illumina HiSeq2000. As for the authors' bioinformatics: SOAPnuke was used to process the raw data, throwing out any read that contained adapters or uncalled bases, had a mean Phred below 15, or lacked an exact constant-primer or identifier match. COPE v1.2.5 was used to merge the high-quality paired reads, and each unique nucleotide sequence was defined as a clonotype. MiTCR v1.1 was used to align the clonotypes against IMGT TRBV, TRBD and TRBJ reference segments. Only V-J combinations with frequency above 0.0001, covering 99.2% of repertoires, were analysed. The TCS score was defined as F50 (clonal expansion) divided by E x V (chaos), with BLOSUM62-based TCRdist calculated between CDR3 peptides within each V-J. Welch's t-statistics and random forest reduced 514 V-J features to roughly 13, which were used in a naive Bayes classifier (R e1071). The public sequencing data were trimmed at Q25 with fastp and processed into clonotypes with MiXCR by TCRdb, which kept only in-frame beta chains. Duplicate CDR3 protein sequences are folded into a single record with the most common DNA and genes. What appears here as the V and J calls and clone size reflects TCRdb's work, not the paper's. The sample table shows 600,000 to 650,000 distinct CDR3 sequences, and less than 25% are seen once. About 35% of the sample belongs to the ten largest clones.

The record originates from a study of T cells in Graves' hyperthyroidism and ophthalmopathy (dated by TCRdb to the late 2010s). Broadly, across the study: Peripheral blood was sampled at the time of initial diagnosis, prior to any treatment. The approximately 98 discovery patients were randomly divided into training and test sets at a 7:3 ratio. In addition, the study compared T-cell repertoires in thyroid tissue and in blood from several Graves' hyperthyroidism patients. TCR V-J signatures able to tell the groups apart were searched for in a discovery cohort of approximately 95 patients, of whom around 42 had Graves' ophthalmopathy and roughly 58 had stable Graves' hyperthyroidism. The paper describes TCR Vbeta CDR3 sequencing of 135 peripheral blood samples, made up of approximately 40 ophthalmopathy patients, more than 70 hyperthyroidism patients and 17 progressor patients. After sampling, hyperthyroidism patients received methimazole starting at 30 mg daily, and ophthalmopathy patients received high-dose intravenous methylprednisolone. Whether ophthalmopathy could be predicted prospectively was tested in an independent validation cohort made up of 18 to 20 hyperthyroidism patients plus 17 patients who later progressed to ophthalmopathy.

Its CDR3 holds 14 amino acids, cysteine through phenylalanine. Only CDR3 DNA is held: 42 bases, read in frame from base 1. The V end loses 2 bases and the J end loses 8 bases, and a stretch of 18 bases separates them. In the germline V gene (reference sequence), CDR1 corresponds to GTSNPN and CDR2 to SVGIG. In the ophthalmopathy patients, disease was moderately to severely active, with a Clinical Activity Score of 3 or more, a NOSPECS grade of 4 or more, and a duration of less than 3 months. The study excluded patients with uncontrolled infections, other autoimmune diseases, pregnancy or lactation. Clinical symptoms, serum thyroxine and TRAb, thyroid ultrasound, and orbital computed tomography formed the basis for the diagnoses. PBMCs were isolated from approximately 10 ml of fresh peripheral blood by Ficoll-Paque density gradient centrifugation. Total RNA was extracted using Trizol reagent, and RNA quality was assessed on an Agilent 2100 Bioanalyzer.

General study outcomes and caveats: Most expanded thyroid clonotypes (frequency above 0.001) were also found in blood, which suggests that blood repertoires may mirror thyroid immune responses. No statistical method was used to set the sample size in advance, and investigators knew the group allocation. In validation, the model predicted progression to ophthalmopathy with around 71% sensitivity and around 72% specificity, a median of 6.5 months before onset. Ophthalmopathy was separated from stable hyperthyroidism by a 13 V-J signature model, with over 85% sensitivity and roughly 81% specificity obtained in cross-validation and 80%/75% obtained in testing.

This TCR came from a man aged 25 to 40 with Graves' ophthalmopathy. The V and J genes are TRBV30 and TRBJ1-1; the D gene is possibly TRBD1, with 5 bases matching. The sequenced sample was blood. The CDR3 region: CAWSMAGKGEEAFF. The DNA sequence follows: TGTGCCTGGAGTATGGCAGGGAAAGGAGAAGAAGCTTTCTTT.